Listed here are 7 T cell receptor beta chains from one sample, sequenced in a study of cytomegalovirus exposure and HLA in healthy donors. Profiled with immunoSEQ multiplex PCR; TCRdb holds only in-frame clones, not every one. The data contain 250,000 to 350,000 clones, roughly 90% of them seen just once; the ten biggest clones take up about 0.86%. Sequences were obtained from PBMCs. Source of these receptors: a young woman in good health and CMV-seronegative.

This sequence joins TRBV28 and TRBJ2-7; 7 bases line up with TRBD1. J lost 3 bases, V lost 6 bases, and 11 bases had no gene match. The CDR3 has 15 residues. The germline CDR1 and CDR2 sequences are MDHEN and SYDVKM. This CDR3 reads CASRETGTEFYEQYF. The CDR3 bases are TGTGCCAGCAGGGAAACCGGGACAGAGTTCTACGAGCAGTACTTC.

The gene calls are TRBV19 and TRBJ2-3; D might be TRBD2 (5 bases). The germline V gene encodes CDR1 LNHDA and CDR2 SQIVND (reference sequence). Trimming shortened V by 10 bases and J by 1 base, and 15 bases separated the two germline ends. This CDR3 spans 14 amino acids. In DNA, the CDR3 is TGTGCCACCCTCTCGAGGGCGGGCACAGATACGCAGTATTTT. Its protein is CATLSRAGTDTQYF.

The chain uses TRBV15 and TRBJ2-1, with D tentatively TRBD2 (6 bases). Germline assignment: CDR1 LNHNV and CDR2 YYDKDF (reference sequence). This CDR3 spans 13 amino acids. V was shortened by 3 bases and J by 8 bases, with 11 bases between the two germline ends. The chain's CDR3 is CATSSDPSDEQFF. The CDR3 DNA sequence: TGTGCCACCAGCAGCGACCCTAGCGATGAGCAGTTCTTC. Full variable domain (rest looked up from reference TRBV15 and TRBJ2-1): DAMVIQNPRYQVTQFGKPVTLSCSQTLNHNVMYWYQQKSSQAPKLLFHYYDKDFNNEADTPDNFQSRRPNTSFCFLDIRSPGLGDTAMYLCATSSDPSDEQFFGPGTRLTVL.

This CDR3 is CASSLLGNTGELFF. The CDR3, as DNA: TGTGCCAGTAGCCTGCTAGGGAACACCGGGGAGCTGTTTTTT. V and J are TRBV19 and TRBJ2-2; D not certain. Germline V gives CDR1 LNHDA, CDR2 SQIVND (reference sequence). CDR3 length: 14 amino acids. Trimming removed 6 bases at V and 1 base at J, with 9 bases between. The entire variable domain, with the rest obtained from reference TRBV19 and TRBJ2-2, is as follows: DGGITQSPKYLFRKEGQNVTLSCEQNLNHDAMYWYRQDPGQGLRLIYYSQIVNDFQKGDIAEGYSVSREKKESFPLTVTSAQKNPTAFYLCASSLLGNTGELFFGEGSRLTVL.

V usage is TRBV9 and J usage is TRBJ1-4, with D possibly being TRBD1 (5 bases). Trimming left V 3 bases short and J 8 bases short, with 17 bases between. Germline CDR1 and CDR2: SGDLS and YYNGEE. The CDR3 has 15 residues. DNA of the CDR3: TGTGCCAGCAGCGCGAGGGGAGGGGTGGCCGAAAAACTGTTTTTT. As protein: CASSARGGVAEKLFF.

The rearrangement links TRBV28 to TRBJ2-5; 11 bases are shared with TRBD2. Germline assignment: CDR1 MDHEN and CDR2 SYDVKM. This CDR3 has 17 residues. V shed 9 bases, J shed 1 base, and the junction held 13 bases outside the gene matches. The CDR3 nucleotides read TGTGCCAGTACACCGGGACTAGCGGTCCTCCTCCAAGAGACCCAGTACTTC. As protein: CASTPGLAVLLQETQYF.

This clone appeared a single time. V usage is TRBV27 and J usage is TRBJ2-7; 10 nucleotides align to TRBD1. Per the germline V gene, CDR1 is MNHEY and CDR2 is SMNVEV (reference sequence). CDR3 size: 16 residues. The junction had 8 bases not matched to a gene; V was cut back by 0 bases and J by 6 bases. The CDR3 is CASSLSRGQGFGEQYF. The CDR3 bases are TGTGCCAGCAGTTTATCGAGGGGACAGGGGTTTGGCGAGCAGTACTTC.